This record looks at one T cell receptor (beta chain) sequence and its context. Its specificity is unknown. Time point: sample taken at primary tumor resection. In each case, whole RNA from tumor, nontumor lung or frozen PBMC was sequenced unsorted. The cohort: approximately 66 early-stage, untreated non-small cell lung cancer patients. This record comes from a study of spatial heterogeneity in lung cancer. Study details: Sequences of the beta chain were consistently detected in greater numbers than alpha-chain sequences. Study outcomes and limitations: Follow-up blood showed ubiquitous expanded tumor TCRs less than blood at resection did.

This CDR3 region has 12 residues. Germline loops: CDR1 SNHLY, CDR2 FYNNEI. Between the trimmed V and J ends, which lost 10 bases and 8 bases, there was a span of 15 bases. Carried by each TCR cDNA molecule was a unique molecular identifier. Each CDR3 protein gets one entry after TCRdb re-called the 5' RACE reads with MiXCR. The sample has around 89,000 distinct CDR3 sequences, 10% to 15% seen once. The sequence was collected from a male donor with early-stage non-small cell lung cancer. The V and J genes are TRBV2 and TRBJ2-4; D possibly uses TRBD1 or TRBD2 (6 bases each). The specimen was PBMCs, collected at surgery. The CDR3 coding sequence is TGTGCCACAGCGCCGGAGGGGGACATTCAGTACTTC. As protein: CATAPEGDIQYF.